This T cell receptor (beta chain) was captured by sequencing in a study of beta chain features in type 1 diabetes. Across the study: Investigators examined some 110,000,000 sorted cells across all samples. Study-wide findings and caveats: Among patients, naive, central memory and Treg TCRB repertoires appeared more similar than among healthy donors. Patients and controls would be equally affected if PCR favored shorter templates. Researchers report that Type 1 diabetes patients had moderately but significantly shorter TCRB CDR3s across all four CD4+ subsets.

Comment on this clone: Its antigen is not identified.

The authors reverse transcribed all of the isolated RNA, so sequencing captured expressed TCRB transcripts. TCRdb keeps only in-frame clones here, not all; method: immunoSEQ multiplex PCR. Found here are about 410,000 clones, approximately 15% of them singletons; the top ten hold 0.035% to 0.04%. CDR1 SGHNT and CDR2 YYREEE come from the germline V gene (reference sequence). Trimming shortened V by 4 bases and J by 2 bases, and 7 bases separated the two germline ends. The CDR3 loop spans 14 amino acids. The clonotype comes from a man aged 25-40 years in good health. The rearrangement links TRBV5-4 to TRBJ2-6, with unresolved D. Material: naive CD4+ T cells from blood. The CDR3 DNA reads TGTGCCAGCAGCCGACCTGCTGGGGCCAACGTCCTGACTTTC. Residues: CASSRPAGANVLTF.